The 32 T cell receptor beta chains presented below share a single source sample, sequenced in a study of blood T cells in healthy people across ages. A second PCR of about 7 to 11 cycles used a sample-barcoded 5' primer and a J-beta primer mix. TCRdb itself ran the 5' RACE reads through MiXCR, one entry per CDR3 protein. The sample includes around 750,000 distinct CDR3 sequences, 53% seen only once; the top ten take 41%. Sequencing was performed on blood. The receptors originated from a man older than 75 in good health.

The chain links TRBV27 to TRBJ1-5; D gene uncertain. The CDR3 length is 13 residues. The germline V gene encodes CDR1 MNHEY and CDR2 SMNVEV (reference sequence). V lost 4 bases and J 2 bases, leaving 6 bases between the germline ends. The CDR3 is CASSWVGNQPQHF. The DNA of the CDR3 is TGTGCCAGCAGTTGGGTGGGCAATCAGCCCCAGCATTTT.

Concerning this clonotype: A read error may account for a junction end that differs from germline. The CDR3 DNA reads as TGCGGTGCTAGGTTTAACGGTCCCTCCTACGAGCAGTACTTC. Protein sequence: CGARFNGPSYEQYF. The J gene is TRBJ2-7, the V gene TRBV20-1; no clear D gene. The CDR3 extends over 14 amino acids. Looked up from germline, CDR1 is DFQATT and CDR2 is SNEGSKA (reference sequence).

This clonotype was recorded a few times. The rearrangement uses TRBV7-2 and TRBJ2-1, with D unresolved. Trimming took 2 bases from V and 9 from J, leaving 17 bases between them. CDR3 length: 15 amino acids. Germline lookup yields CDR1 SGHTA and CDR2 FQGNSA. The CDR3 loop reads CASSLRSLPGTEQFF. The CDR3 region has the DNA TGTGCCAGCAGCTTACGGTCGTTGCCTGGTACTGAGCAGTTCTTC.

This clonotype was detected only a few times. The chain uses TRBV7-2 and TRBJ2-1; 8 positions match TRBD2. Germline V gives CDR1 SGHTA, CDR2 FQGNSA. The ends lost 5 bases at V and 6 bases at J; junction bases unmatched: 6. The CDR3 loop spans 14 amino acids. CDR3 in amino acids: CASSGGLGGNEQFF. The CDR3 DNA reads TGTGCCAGCAGCGGGGGACTAGGAGGCAATGAGCAGTTCTTC.

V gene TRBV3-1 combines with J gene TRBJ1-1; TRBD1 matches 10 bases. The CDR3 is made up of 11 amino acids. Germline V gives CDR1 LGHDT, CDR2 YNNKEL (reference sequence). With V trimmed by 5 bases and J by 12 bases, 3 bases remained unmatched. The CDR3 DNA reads TGTGCCAGCAGCGACAGGGGGCCCCCTTTCTTT. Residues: CASSDRGPPFF.

DNA of the CDR3: TGCGCCAGCAGCCAAGATAAAGGGGCGATAGCGGGAGAGTCGTACGAGCAGTACTTC. It translates to CASSQDKGAIAGESYEQYF. The J gene is TRBJ2-7, the V gene TRBV4-1; the match to TRBD2 covers 9 bases. The CDR3 loop spans 19 amino acids. The V segment lost 0 bases and the J segment 4 bases; nucleotides outside the gene matches: 16. Germline V gene lookup returns CDR1 MGHRA and CDR2 YSYEKL.

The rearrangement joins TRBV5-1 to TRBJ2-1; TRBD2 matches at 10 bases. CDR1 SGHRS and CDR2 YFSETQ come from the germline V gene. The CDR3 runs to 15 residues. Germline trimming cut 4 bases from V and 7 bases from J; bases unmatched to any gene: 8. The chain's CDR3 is CASSRGLAGANEQFF. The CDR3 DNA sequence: TGCGCCAGCAGCCGGGGGCTAGCGGGAGCAAATGAGCAGTTCTTC.

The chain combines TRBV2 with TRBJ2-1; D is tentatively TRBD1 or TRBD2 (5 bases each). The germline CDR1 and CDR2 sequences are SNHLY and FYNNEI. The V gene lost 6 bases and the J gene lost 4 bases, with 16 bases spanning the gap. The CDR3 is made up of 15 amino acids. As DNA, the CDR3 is TGTGCCAGCAGGCTGCGAGGGGCGGGTTACAATGAGCAGTTCTTC. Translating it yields CASRLRGAGYNEQFF. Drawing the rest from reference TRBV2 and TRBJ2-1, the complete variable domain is EPEVTQTPSHQVTQMGQEVILRCVPISNHLYFYWYRQILGQKVEFLVSFYNNEISEKSEIFDDQFSVERPDGSNFTLKIRSTKLEDSAMYFCASRLRGAGYNEQFFGPGTRLTVL.

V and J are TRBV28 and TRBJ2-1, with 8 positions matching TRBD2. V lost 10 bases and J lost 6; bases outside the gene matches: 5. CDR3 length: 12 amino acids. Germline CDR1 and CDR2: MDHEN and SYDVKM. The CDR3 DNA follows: TGTGCCATGAGCGGGAGTGGCAATGAGCAGTTCTTC. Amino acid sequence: CAMSGSGNEQFF.

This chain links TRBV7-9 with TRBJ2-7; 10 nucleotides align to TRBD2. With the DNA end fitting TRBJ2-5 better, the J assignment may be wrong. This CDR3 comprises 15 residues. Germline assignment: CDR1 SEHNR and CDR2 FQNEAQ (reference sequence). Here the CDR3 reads CASSVEGTSEETQYF. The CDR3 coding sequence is TGTGCCAGCAGCGTAGAAGGGACTAGCGAAGAGACCCAGTACTTC.

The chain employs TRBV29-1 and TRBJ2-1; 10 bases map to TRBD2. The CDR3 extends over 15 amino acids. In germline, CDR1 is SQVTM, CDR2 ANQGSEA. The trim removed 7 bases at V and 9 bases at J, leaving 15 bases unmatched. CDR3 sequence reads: CSALGGLAGAGEQFF. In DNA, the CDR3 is TGCAGCGCCTTAGGGGGGCTAGCGGGAGCCGGTGAGCAGTTCTTC.

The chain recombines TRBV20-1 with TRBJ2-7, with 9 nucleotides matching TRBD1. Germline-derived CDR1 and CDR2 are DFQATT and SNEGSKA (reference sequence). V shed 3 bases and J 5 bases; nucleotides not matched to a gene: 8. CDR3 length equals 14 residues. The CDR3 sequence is CSASPGTGIDEQYF. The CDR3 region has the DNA TGCAGTGCTAGTCCCGGGACAGGGATTGACGAGCAGTACTTC.

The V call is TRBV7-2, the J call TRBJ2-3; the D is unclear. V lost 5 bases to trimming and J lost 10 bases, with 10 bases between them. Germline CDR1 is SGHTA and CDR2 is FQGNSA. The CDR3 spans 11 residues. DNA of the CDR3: TGTACCAGCAGCCCCCTGACGGCGCAGTATTTT. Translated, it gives CTSSPLTAQYF.

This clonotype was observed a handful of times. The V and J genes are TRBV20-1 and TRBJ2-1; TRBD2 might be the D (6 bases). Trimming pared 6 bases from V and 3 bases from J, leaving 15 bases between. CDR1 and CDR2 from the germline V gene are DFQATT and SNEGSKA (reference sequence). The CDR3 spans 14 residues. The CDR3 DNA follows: TGCAGTGCCTCGACGGGAGTAAACTACAATGAGCAGTTCTTC. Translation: CSASTGVNYNEQFF.

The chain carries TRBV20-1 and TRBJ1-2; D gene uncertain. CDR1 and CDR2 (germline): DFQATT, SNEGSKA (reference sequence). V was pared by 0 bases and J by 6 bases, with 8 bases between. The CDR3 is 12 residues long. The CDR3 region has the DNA TGCAGTGCTAGAGATCTGGGCCATGGCTACACCTTC. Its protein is CSARDLGHGYTF.

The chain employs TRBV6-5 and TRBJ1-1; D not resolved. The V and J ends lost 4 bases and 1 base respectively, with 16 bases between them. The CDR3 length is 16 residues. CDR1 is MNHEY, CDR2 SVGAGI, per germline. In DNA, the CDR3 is TGTGCCAGCAGTTCCCAAAAGCCAGGAAAGAACACTGAAGCTTTCTTT. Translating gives CASSSQKPGKNTEAFF.

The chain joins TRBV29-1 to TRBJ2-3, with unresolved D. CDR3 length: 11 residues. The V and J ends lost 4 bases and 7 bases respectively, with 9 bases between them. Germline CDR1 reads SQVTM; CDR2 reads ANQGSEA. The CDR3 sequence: CSVVGANTQYF. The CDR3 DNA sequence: TGCAGCGTTGTCGGAGCTAATACGCAGTATTTT.

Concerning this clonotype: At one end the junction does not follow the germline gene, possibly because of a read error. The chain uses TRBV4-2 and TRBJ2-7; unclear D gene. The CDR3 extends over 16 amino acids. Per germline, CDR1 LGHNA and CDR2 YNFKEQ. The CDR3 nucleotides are TGTGCCAGCAGCCAAGAAGGTGGCACATCCTACTACGAGCGGTACTTC. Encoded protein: CASSQEGGTSYYERYF.

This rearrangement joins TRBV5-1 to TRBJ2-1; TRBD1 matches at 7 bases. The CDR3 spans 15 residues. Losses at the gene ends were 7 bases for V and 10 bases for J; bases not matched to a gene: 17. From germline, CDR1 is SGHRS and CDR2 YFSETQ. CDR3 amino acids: CASGQDAAASYEQFF. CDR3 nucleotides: TGCGCCAGCGGACAGGACGCGGCAGCCTCCTACGAGCAGTTCTTC.

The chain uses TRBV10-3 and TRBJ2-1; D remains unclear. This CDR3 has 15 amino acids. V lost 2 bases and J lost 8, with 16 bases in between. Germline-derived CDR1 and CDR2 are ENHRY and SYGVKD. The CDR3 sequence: CAISEGPNPVDEQFF. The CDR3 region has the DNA TGTGCCATCAGTGAGGGTCCAAATCCGGTTGATGAGCAGTTCTTC.

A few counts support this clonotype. The DNA of the CDR3 is TGTGCCAGCAGGGCACTAGCGGGGTACGAGCAGTACTTC. Translated: CASRALAGYEQYF. The chain has TRBV27 and TRBJ2-7; TRBD2 aligns across 10 bases. The CDR3 has 13 residues. The germline gives CDR1 MNHEY, CDR2 SMNVEV (reference sequence). V gave up 6 bases and J gave up 4 bases; unmatched junction bases: 3.

The CDR3 bases are TGTGCCAGCAGGGGAGCGGGACATCCTTCCTACGAGCAGTACTTC. Protein sequence: CASRGAGHPSYEQYF. J is TRBJ2-7 and V is TRBV6-5; weak D call: TRBD2 (7 bases). V lost 6 bases, J lost 1 base, and 16 bases lay in between. The CDR3 sequence is 15 residues long. Germline V lookup: CDR1 MNHEY, CDR2 SVGAGI.

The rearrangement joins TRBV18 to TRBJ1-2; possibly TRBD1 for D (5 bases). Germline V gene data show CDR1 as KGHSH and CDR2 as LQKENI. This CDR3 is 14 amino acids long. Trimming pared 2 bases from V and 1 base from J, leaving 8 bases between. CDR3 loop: CASSPGDSNYGYTF. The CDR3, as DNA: TGTGCCAGCTCACCAGGTGACAGTAACTATGGCTACACCTTC.

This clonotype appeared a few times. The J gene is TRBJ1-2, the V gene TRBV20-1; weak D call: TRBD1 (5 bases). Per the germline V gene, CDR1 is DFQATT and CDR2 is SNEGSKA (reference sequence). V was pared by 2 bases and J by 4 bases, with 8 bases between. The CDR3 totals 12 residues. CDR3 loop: CSARQGGYGYTF. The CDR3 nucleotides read TGCAGTGCTAGACAGGGTGGCTATGGCTACACCTTC.

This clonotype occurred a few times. The chain's CDR3 is CASSHMDRASSPLHF. Written as DNA, the CDR3 is TGTGCCAGCAGCCATATGGACAGGGCATCTTCACCCCTCCACTTT. The rearrangement joins TRBV3-1 to TRBJ1-6; 8 bases fit TRBD1. V lost 3 bases to trimming and J lost 9 bases; unmatched junction nucleotides: 7. Per the germline V gene, CDR1 is LGHDT and CDR2 is YNNKEL (reference sequence). The CDR3 runs 15 residues.

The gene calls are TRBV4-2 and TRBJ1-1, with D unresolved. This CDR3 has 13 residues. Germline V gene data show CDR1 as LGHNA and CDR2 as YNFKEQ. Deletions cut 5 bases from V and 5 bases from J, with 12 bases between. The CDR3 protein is CASSEHLETEAFF. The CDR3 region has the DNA TGTGCCAGCAGCGAACACCTAGAGACTGAAGCTTTCTTT.

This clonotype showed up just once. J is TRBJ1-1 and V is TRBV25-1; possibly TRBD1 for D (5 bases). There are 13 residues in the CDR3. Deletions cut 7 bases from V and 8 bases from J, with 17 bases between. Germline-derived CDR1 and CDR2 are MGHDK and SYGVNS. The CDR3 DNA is TGTGCCAGCACCCGCGGGACCAGAAAAGAAGCTTTCTTT. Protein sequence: CASTRGTRKEAFF.

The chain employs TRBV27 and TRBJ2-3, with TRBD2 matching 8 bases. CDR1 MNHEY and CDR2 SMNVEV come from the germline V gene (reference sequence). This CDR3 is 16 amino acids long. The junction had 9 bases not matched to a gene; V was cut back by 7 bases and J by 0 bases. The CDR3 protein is CASTAQLAVSTDTQYF. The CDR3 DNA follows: TGTGCCAGCACAGCCCAACTAGCGGTTAGCACAGATACGCAGTATTTT.

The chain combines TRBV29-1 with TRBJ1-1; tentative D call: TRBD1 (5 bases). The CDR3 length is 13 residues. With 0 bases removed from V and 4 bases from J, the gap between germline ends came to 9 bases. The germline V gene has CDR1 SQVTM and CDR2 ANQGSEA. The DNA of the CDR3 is TGCAGCGTTGAAGATTTAGGGGTCACTGAAGCTTTCTTT. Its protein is CSVEDLGVTEAFF.

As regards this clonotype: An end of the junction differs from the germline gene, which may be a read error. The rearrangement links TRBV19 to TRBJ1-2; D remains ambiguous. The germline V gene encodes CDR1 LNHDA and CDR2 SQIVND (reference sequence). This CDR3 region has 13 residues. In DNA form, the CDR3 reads TGTGCCGGTAGTATCGGGCCTAACTATGGCTACACCTTC. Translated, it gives CAGSIGPNYGYTF.

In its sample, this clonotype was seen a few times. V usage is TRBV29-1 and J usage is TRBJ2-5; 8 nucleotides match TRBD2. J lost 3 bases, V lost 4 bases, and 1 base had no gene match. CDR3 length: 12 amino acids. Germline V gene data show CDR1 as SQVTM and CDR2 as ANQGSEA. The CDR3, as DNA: TGCAGCGTTGTGGGACTAGAAGAGACCCAGTACTTC. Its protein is CSVVGLEETQYF.

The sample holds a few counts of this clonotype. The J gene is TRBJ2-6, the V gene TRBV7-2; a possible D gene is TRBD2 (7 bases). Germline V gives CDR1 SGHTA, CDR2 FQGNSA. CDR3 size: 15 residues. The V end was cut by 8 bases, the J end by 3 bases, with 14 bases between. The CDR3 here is CASLRGGSGANVLTF. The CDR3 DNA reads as TGTGCCAGCTTGAGGGGGGGGAGTGGGGCCAACGTCCTGACTTTC. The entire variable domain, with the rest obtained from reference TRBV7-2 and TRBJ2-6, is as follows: GAGVSQSPSNKVTEKGKDVELRCDPISGHTALYWYRQSLGQGLEFLIYFQGNSAPDKSGLPSDRFSAERTGGSVSTLTIQRTQQEDSAVYLCASLRGGSGANVLTFGAGSRLTVL.